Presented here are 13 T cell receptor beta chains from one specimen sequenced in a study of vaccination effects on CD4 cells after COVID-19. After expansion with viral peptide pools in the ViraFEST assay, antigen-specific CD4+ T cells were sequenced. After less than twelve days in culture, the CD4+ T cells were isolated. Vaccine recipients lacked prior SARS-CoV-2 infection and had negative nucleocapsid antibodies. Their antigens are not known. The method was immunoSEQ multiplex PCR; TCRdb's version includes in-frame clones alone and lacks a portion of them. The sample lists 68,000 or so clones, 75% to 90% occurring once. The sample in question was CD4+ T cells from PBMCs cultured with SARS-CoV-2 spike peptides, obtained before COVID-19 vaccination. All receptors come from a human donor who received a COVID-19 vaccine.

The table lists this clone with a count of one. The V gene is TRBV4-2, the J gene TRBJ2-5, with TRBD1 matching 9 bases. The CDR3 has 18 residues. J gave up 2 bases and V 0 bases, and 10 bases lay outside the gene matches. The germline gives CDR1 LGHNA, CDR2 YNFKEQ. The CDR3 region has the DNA TGTGCCAGCAGCCAAGAAGGGGCCGGGACAGGGACTCAAGAGACCCAGTACTTC. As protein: CASSQEGAGTGTQETQYF.

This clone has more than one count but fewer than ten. The CDR3 nucleotides are TGTGCCAGCAGCTTATGGGAGGGGAAAGGGAAACTGTTTTTT. The encoded protein is CASSLWEGKGKLFF. This chain uses TRBV7-9 with TRBJ1-4; tentative D call: TRBD1 (5 bases). The V gene lost 2 bases and the J gene lost 11 bases, with 15 bases spanning the gap. CDR1 is SEHNR, CDR2 FQNEAQ, per germline (reference sequence). This CDR3 spans 14 amino acids. The variable domain in full, completed from reference TRBV7-9 and TRBJ1-4, reads DTGVSQNPRHKITKRGQNVTFRCDPISEHNRLYWYRQTLGQGPEFLTYFQNEAQLEKSRLLSDRFSAERPKGSFSTLEIQRTEQGDSAMYLCASSLWEGKGKLFFGSGTQLSVL.

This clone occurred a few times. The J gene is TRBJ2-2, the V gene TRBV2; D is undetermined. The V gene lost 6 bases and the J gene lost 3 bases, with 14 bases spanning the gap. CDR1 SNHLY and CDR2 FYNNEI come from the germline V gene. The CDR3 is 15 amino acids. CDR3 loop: CASSRTAMDTGELFF. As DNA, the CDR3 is TGTGCCAGCAGCCGGACGGCAATGGACACCGGGGAGCTGTTTTTT. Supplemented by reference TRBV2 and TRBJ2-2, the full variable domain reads EPEVTQTPSHQVTQMGQEVILRCVPISNHLYFYWYRQILGQKVEFLVSFYNNEISEKSEIFDDQFSVERPDGSNFTLKIRSTKLEDSAMYFCASSRTAMDTGELFFGEGSRLTVL.

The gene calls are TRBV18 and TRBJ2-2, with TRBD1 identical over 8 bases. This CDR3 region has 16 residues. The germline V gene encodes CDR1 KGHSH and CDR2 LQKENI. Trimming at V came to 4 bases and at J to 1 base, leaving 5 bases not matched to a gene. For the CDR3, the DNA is TGTGCCAGCTCACGACTGACAGGGGAGAACACCGGGGAGCTGTTTTTT. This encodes CASSRLTGENTGELFF.

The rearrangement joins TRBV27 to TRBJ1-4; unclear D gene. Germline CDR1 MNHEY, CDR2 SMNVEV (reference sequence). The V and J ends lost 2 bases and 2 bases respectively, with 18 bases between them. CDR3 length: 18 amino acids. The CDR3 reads CASSLGPVYSPTNEKLFF. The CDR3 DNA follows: TGTGCCAGCAGTTTAGGGCCAGTGTATTCCCCTACTAATGAAAAACTGTTTTTT.

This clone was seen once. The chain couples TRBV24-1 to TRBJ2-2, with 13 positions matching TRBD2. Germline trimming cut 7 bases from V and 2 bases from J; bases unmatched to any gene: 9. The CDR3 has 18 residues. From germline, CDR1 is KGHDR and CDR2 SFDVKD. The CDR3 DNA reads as TGTGCCACCAGCACTTCAGGACTAGCGGGGGCCAACACCGGGGAGCTGTTTTTT. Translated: CATSTSGLAGANTGELFF.

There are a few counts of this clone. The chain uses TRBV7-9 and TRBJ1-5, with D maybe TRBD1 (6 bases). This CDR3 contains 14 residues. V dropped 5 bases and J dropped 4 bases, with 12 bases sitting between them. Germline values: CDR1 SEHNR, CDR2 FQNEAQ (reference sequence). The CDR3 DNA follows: TGTGCCAGCAGCCCCGAGGGGGGGAATCAGCCCCAGCATTTT. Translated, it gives CASSPEGGNQPQHF.

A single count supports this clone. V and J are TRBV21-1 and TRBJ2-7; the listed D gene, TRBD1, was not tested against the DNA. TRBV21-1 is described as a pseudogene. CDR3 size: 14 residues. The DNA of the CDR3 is TGTGCCACTTGGGGACAGGGGGGTCGGAACGAGCAGTACGTC. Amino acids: CATWGQGGRNEQYV.

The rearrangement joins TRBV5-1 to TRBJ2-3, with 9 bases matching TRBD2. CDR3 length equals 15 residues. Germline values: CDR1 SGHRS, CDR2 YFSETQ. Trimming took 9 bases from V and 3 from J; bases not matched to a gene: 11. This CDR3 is CATAAGTSPTDTQYF. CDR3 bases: TGCGCCACCGCCGCCGGGACTAGCCCTACAGATACGCAGTATTTT. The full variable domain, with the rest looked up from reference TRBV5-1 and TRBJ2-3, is KAGVTQTPRYLIKTRGQQVTLSCSPISGHRSVSWYQQTPGQGLQFLFEYFSETQRNKGNFPGRFSGRQFSNSRSEMNVSTLELGDSALYLCATAAGTSPTDTQYFGPGTRLTVL.

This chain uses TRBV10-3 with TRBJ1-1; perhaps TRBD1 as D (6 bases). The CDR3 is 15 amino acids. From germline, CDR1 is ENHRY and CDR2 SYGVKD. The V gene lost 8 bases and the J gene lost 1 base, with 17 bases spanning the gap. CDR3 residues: CAISGAPGPNTEAFF. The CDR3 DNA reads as TGTGCCATCTCAGGGGCCCCCGGTCCGAACACTGAAGCTTTCTTT.

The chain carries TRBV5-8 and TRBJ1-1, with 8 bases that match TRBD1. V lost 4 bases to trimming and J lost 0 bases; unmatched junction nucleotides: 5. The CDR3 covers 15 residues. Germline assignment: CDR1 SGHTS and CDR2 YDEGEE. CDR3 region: CASSRNRGVNTEAFF. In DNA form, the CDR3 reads TGTGCCAGCAGCCGTAACAGGGGGGTGAACACTGAAGCTTTCTTT. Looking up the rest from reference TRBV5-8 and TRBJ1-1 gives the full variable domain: EAGVTQSPTHLIKTRGQQATLRCSPISGHTSVYWYQQALGLGLQFLLWYDEGEERNRGNFPPRFSGRQFPNYSSELNVNALELEDSALYLCASSRNRGVNTEAFFGQGTRLTVV.

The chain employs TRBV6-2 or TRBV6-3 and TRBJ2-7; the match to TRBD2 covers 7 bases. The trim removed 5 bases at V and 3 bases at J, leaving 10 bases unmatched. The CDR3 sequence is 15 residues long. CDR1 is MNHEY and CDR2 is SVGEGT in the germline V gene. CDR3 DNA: TGTGCCAGCAGTAGGGAGGGCCTGACTTACTACGAGCAGTACGTC. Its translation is CASSREGLTYYEQYV.

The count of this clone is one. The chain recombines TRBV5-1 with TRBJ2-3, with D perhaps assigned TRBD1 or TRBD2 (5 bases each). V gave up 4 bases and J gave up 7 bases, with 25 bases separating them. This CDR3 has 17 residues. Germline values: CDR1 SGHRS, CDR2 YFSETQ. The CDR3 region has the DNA TGCGCCAGCAGCCCCCATACGGGGACCTCAAATGCAAATACGCAGTATTTT. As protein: CASSPHTGTSNANTQYF.